Shown below are 12 T cell receptor beta chains from a single sample sequenced in a study of cytomegalovirus exposure and HLA in healthy donors (dated by TCRdb to 2016 to 2017). The library relied on the immunoSEQ multiplex PCR assay. The multiplex PCR relied on a mix of 60 forward primers for TCR Vbeta segments and 13 reverse primers for TCR Jbeta segments. This immuneACCESS table, as held by TCRdb, lists in-frame sequences with V and J called but not all clones. Of the missing ones, under half trace to an unresolved V gene in checked studies; the others have no known cause. The sample has over 120,000 clones on record, more than 70% of them singletons. About 2.5% of the sample is taken by the ten largest. The specimen sequenced was PBMCs. Every receptor here comes from a man in his fifties in good health and CMV-seronegative.

The chain combines TRBV19 with TRBJ2-1; TRBD1 is a possible D gene (6 bases). The CDR3 consists of 14 residues. Germline V gene data show CDR1 as LNHDA and CDR2 as SQIVND (reference sequence). The V end was cut by 10 bases, the J end by 0 bases, with 13 bases between. CDR3 sequence (DNA): TGTGCCATAGCAAGGGGGAGCTCCTACAATGAGCAGTTCTTC. Amino acid sequence: CAIARGSSYNEQFF.

V usage is TRBV23-1 and J usage is TRBJ2-2; D may be TRBD2 (5 bases). TRBV23-1 falls under the ORF class, with uncertain function. The CDR3 totals 15 residues. V was shortened by 1 base and J by 8 bases, with 14 bases between the two germline ends. The CDR3: CASSQCYGVRGELFF. CDR3 bases: TGCGCCAGCAGTCAATGCTACGGGGTGCGAGGGGAGCTGTTTTTT.

The gene calls are TRBV18 and TRBJ1-5, with a weak D call TRBD1 (5 bases). The CDR3 spans 15 residues. V shed 0 bases and J shed 1 base, with 7 bases lying between them. Germline-derived CDR1 and CDR2 are KGHSH and LQKENI. The CDR3 reads CASSPPTDSNQPQHF. The CDR3 nucleotides read TGTGCCAGCTCACCACCGACAGACAGCAATCAGCCCCAGCATTTT.

The sample holds one count of this clone. CDR3 in DNA: TGCAGTGCTAGCCGGAATGAGCAGTTCTTC. It codes for CSASRNEQFF. The rearrangement joins TRBV20-1 to TRBJ2-1; D is unclear. V was cut by 3 bases and J by 7 bases, with 4 bases left in between. The CDR3 consists of 10 residues. Germline lookup yields CDR1 DFQATT and CDR2 SNEGSKA (reference sequence).

The table lists this clone with a few counts. The chain combines TRBV1 with TRBJ2-1; TRBD2 is taken as the D call from the table, unchecked against the DNA. TRBV1 is a documented pseudogene. This CDR3 is 18 amino acids long. CDR3 amino acids: CTSSQMGTSGGSYNEQFF. The CDR3 DNA is TGCACCAGCAGCCAAATGGGGACTAGCGGGGGTTCCTACAATGAGCAGTTCTTC.

The chain recombines TRBV27 with TRBJ1-5, with 10 bases identical to TRBD1. The length of the CDR3 is 15 residues. V dropped 3 bases and J dropped 3; count of bases not matched to a gene: 2. Germline-derived CDR1 and CDR2 are MNHEY and SMNVEV (reference sequence). The DNA for the CDR3 is TGTGCCAGCAGTTTTGGGACAGGGGCCAATCAGCCCCAGCATTTT. Encoded protein: CASSFGTGANQPQHF.

This sequence joins TRBV5-6 and TRBJ2-7; unclear D gene. CDR1 is SGHDT and CDR2 is YYEEEE in the germline V gene. The CDR3 runs 14 residues. The V end was cut by 4 bases, the J end by 0 bases, with 11 bases between. The CDR3 spells CASSPLLSSYEQYF. The CDR3 DNA reads TGTGCCAGCAGCCCCCTACTTAGCTCCTACGAGCAGTACTTC.

There are a few counts of this clone. This chain uses TRBV7-2 with TRBJ2-1; D perhaps matches TRBD2 (6 bases). Germline CDR1 is SGHTA and CDR2 is FQGNSA. Trimming removed 0 bases from V and 4 bases from J, with 13 bases in between. The CDR3 loop spans 16 amino acids. This CDR3 reads CASSLAGGGVYNEQFF. CDR3 sequence (DNA): TGTGCCAGCAGCTTAGCGGGCGGCGGGGTGTACAATGAGCAGTTCTTC.

This chain joins TRBV6-5 and TRBJ2-7, with TRBD1 matching 8 bases. The CDR3 is made up of 13 amino acids. The ends lost 5 bases at V and 3 bases at J; junction bases unmatched: 3. Germline V gives CDR1 MNHEY, CDR2 SVGAGI. The CDR3 DNA reads as TGTGCCAGCAGTCGGACAGGGCGCTACGAGCAGTACTTC. Its protein is CASSRTGRYEQYF.

The chain couples TRBV25-1 to TRBJ2-7; 7 bases line up with TRBD1. CDR1 MGHDK and CDR2 SYGVNS come from the germline V gene. This CDR3 region has 16 residues. V lost 1 base to trimming and J lost 4 bases; unmatched junction nucleotides: 10. This chain's CDR3 is CASSESTGAQNYEQYF. CDR3 in DNA: TGTGCCAGCAGTGAATCTACAGGGGCGCAGAATTACGAGCAGTACTTC.

The J gene is TRBJ2-7, the V gene TRBV7-2; no clear D gene. This CDR3 comprises 13 residues. Per germline, CDR1 SGHTA and CDR2 FQGNSA. Deletions cut 5 bases from V and 0 bases from J, with 8 bases between. Here the CDR3 DNA reads TGTGCCAGCAGCATTGCGGACTCCTACGAGCAGTACTTC. Protein: CASSIADSYEQYF. Full variable domain (missing parts from reference TRBV7-2 and TRBJ2-7): GAGVSQSPSNKVTEKGKDVELRCDPISGHTALYWYRQSLGQGLEFLIYFQGNSAPDKSGLPSDRFSAERTGGSVSTLTIQRTQQEDSAVYLCASSIADSYEQYFGPGTRLTVT.

This clone was counted a few times. The gene calls are TRBV7-6 and TRBJ2-3, with 9 positions matching TRBD1. CDR1 is SGHVS, CDR2 FNYEAQ, per germline. The CDR3 consists of 15 residues. V trimming: 0 bases; J trimming: 4 bases; junction bases outside the gene matches: 2. The CDR3 DNA reads as TGTGCCAGCAGCTTAGCGGGACAGGGTTCAGATACGCAGTATTTT. Translated: CASSLAGQGSDTQYF. The full variable domain, its missing parts supplied by reference TRBV7-6 and TRBJ2-3, is GAGVSQSPRYKVTKRGQDVALRCDPISGHVSLYWYRQALGQGPEFLTYFNYEAQQDKSGLPNDRFSAERPEGSISTLTIQRTEQRDSAMYRCASSLAGQGSDTQYFGPGTRLTVL.